This T cell receptor (beta chain) was sequenced in a study of cytomegalovirus exposure and HLA in healthy donors. Study outcomes and limitations: Analysis performed later found roughly 18,000 TCR beta sequences associated with HLA alleles at 0.05 false discovery rate. Despite most TCR sequences being rare, some public TCRs occurred in many donors.

PCR was performed using 60 Vbeta and 13 Jbeta primers. Some clones are missing from TCRdb's copy, which holds only in-frame ones; the method was immunoSEQ multiplex PCR. In the table there are around 190,000 clones, more than 75% of which are singletons. Notes on this clone: What it binds is not known.

Looked up from germline, CDR1 is MGHRA and CDR2 is YSYEKL. The CDR3 spans 16 residues. With V trimmed by 4 bases and J by 0 bases, 7 bases remained unmatched. Sequencing was performed on PBMCs. The chain uses TRBV4-1 and TRBJ2-7; 9 bases agree with TRBD2. This clonotype was sampled from a man between 35 and 55 years old in good health and CMV-seropositive. CDR3 region: CASSPRTSVNSYEQYF. In DNA, the CDR3 is TGCGCCAGCAGCCCAAGGACTAGCGTAAACTCCTACGAGCAGTACTTC.